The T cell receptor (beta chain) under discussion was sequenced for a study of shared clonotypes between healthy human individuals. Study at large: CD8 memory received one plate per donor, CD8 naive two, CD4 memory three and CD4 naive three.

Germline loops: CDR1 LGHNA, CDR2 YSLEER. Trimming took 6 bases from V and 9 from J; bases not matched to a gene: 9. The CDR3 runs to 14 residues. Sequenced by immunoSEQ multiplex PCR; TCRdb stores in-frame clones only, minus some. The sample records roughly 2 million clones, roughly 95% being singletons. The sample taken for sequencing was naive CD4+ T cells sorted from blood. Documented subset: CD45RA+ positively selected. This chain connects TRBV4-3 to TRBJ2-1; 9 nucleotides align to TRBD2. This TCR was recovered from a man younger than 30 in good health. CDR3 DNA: TGCGCCAGCAGGTTGCGGGGGGGAAGCGGTGAGCAGTTCTTC. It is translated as CASRLRGGSGEQFF.